These 13 T cell receptor beta chains were sequenced from one sample in a study of cytomegalovirus exposure and HLA in healthy donors. The primer mix had 60 Vbeta and 13 Jbeta primers. Measured with immunoSEQ multiplex PCR; TCRdb has only the in-frame clones, and not every one. The table includes 95,000 to 100,000 clones, 65% to 85% detected once. Sequenced material: PBMCs. Receptor source: a man aged 50 to 60 in good health and CMV-seronegative.

The chain uses TRBV7-2 and TRBJ2-7; a possible D gene is TRBD1 (5 bases). Trimming left V 3 bases short and J 3 bases short, with 12 bases between. The CDR3 runs 14 residues. Germline CDR1 and CDR2: SGHTA and FQGNSA. The CDR3 sequence: CASSFVPGNYEQYF. In nucleotides, the CDR3 is TGTGCCAGCAGCTTTGTACCAGGGAACTACGAGCAGTACTTC.

The gene calls are TRBV5-1 and TRBJ2-2; 11 bases are a match to TRBD2. CDR1 SGHRS and CDR2 YFSETQ come from the germline V gene. V lost 3 bases and J lost 1; bases outside the gene matches: 2. The CDR3 has 16 residues. The CDR3 reads CASSSGLAVNTGELFF. The DNA for the CDR3 is TGCGCCAGCAGCTCGGGACTAGCGGTGAACACCGGGGAGCTGTTTTTT.

V gene TRBV2 combines with J gene TRBJ1-1; D perhaps matches TRBD1 (5 bases). Germline V gene lookup returns CDR1 SNHLY and CDR2 FYNNEI. The V end lost 10 bases, the J end lost 4 bases, and 19 bases lay between the germline ends. The CDR3 covers 14 residues. This chain's CDR3 is CATSREGGGTEAFF. In DNA form, the CDR3 reads TGTGCCACCTCAAGGGAGGGTGGGGGCACTGAAGCTTTCTTT.

The rearrangement uses TRBV30 and TRBJ2-3; D remains unclear. The CDR3 is 15 residues long. Germline V gene lookup returns CDR1 GTSNPN and CDR2 SVGIG (reference sequence). V was pared by 0 bases and J by 0 bases, with 10 bases between. The CDR3 coding sequence is TGTGCCTGGAGTGTAGTCCTGGGCAGCACAGATACGCAGTATTTT. This codes for CAWSVVLGSTDTQYF.

The CDR3 sequence is CAWSTDRGARQYF. In DNA, the CDR3 is TGTGCCTGGAGCACGGACAGGGGGGCAAGGCAGTACTTC. The chain couples TRBV30 to TRBJ2-7; 10 bases agree with TRBD1. The V gene's germline CDR1 is GTSNPN and CDR2 SVGIG (reference sequence). The ends lost 3 bases at V and 9 bases at J; junction bases unmatched: 8. There are 13 residues in the CDR3. Full variable domain (outside the CDR3, taken from reference TRBV30 and TRBJ2-7): SQTIHQWPATLVQPVGSPLSLECTVEGTSNPNLYWYRQAAGRGLQLLFYSVGIGQISSEVPQNLSASRPQDRQFILSSKKLLLSDSGFYLCAWSTDRGARQYFGPGTRLTVT.

Remarks on this clone: At the DNA level, this CDR3 is encoded by other sequences in the same sample as well. This chain uses TRBV7-9 with TRBJ1-1; 8 positions agree with TRBD1. The CDR3 extends over 14 amino acids. CDR1 is SEHNR and CDR2 is FQNEAQ in the germline V gene (reference sequence). Trimming took 5 bases from V and 1 from J; bases not matched to a gene: 3. The CDR3 loop reads CASSPGQGNTEAFF. The CDR3 region has the DNA TGTGCCAGCAGCCCCGGACAGGGGAACACTGAAGCTTTCTTT.

V usage is TRBV5-1 and J usage is TRBJ2-3, with 9 bases matching TRBD2. This CDR3 has 17 residues. J gave up 4 bases and V 3 bases, and 12 bases lay outside the gene matches. Per germline, CDR1 SGHRS and CDR2 YFSETQ. CDR3 in amino acids: CASSSEPGLASSDTQYF. The CDR3 DNA is TGCGCCAGCAGCTCTGAACCGGGACTAGCATCCTCAGATACGCAGTATTTT. Drawing the rest from reference TRBV5-1 and TRBJ2-3, the complete variable domain is KAGVTQTPRYLIKTRGQQVTLSCSPISGHRSVSWYQQTPGQGLQFLFEYFSETQRNKGNFPGRFSGRQFSNSRSEMNVSTLELGDSALYLCASSSEPGLASSDTQYFGPGTRLTVL.

This chain links TRBV6-5 with TRBJ2-7; D remains ambiguous. CDR3 length: 13 residues. Trimming cost V 2 bases and J 2 bases, with 7 bases left between them. Germline-derived CDR1 and CDR2 are MNHEY and SVGAGI. CDR3 bases: TGTGCCAGCAGTTACGGCAGAACCTACGAGCAGTACTTC. Protein: CASSYGRTYEQYF.

The J gene is TRBJ2-3, the V gene TRBV7-8; 7 bases map to TRBD1. Per germline, CDR1 SGHVS and CDR2 FQNEAQ. The J segment lost 4 bases and the V segment lost 5 bases, leaving 0 bases of the junction unmatched. This CDR3 spans 12 amino acids. CDR3 sequence (DNA): TGTGCCAGCAGCCAGGGGGCAGATACGCAGTATTTT. Amino acids: CASSQGADTQYF. The entire variable domain, with the rest obtained from reference TRBV7-8 and TRBJ2-3, is as follows: GAGVSQSPRYKVAKRGQDVALRCDPISGHVSLFWYQQALGQGPEFLTYFQNEAQLDKSGLPSDRFFAERPEGSVSTLKIQRTQQEDSAVYLCASSQGADTQYFGPGTRLTVL.

The V gene is TRBV4-1, the J gene TRBJ2-3; 7 positions match TRBD2. This CDR3 contains 15 residues. V lost 7 bases and J lost 2; bases outside the gene matches: 9. Germline values: CDR1 MGHRA, CDR2 YSYEKL. The CDR3 DNA reads as TGCGCCAGCACTAGTGGGGGGGTTTACACAGATACGCAGTATTTT. Its protein product is CASTSGGVYTDTQYF.

This rearrangement joins TRBV30 to TRBJ1-5; D not resolved. The CDR3 is 13 residues long. Trimming stripped 3 bases from V and 3 bases from J, with 9 bases between. Germline CDR1 and CDR2: GTSNPN and SVGIG (reference sequence). CDR3 nucleotide sequence: TGTGCCTGGAGCCCCCAATCCAATCAGCCCCAGCATTTT. This translates into CAWSPQSNQPQHF.

This clone was counted a single time. The gene calls are TRBV19 and TRBJ2-3; 9 bases match TRBD1. J gave up 1 base and V 6 bases, and 8 bases lay outside the gene matches. The CDR3 runs to 16 residues. Germline V gives CDR1 LNHDA, CDR2 SQIVND (reference sequence). The CDR3 is CASSLQGAGGTDTQYF. The CDR3 DNA sequence: TGTGCCAGTAGCCTACAGGGGGCTGGAGGCACAGATACGCAGTATTTT.

This clone was seen only a few times. This chain links TRBV5-4 with TRBJ1-6, with D tentatively TRBD1 (5 bases). There are 15 residues in the CDR3. Germline V gene data show CDR1 as SGHNT and CDR2 as YYREEE (reference sequence). The V end was cut by 0 bases, the J end by 8 bases, with 12 bases between. For the CDR3, the DNA is TGTGCCAGCAGCTTGGAATCGGACACTTATTCACCCCTCCACTTT. Encoded protein: CASSLESDTYSPLHF.